The clone carrying this T cell receptor (beta chain) was seen a handful of times. Its antigen remains unidentified. This sample stems from a study of CD8 T cells in ankylosing spondylitis. By quantitative 5'-RACE with molecular barcodes, the TCR beta libraries were made. Each CDR3 protein is one row after TCRdb ran MiXCR on the 5' RACE reads. This table has 200,000 to 250,000 distinct CDR3 sequences, around 20% appearing once. V lost 0 bases to trimming and J lost 4 bases; unmatched junction nucleotides: 11. Germline CDR1 is SGHVS and CDR2 is FQNEAQ. CDR3 size: 17 residues. Study-wide results and limits: Several of the motif variants were reported before in synovial fluid and blood from reactive arthritis. It appeared that ankylosing spondylitis blood was characterized by a TCR beta motif of roughly 8 highly homologous variants. Relatively rare in peripheral blood, disease-linked clones were also CD8+. The authors reported significant enrichment of disease-linked clones in matched ankylosing spondylitis synovial fluid.

This chain links TRBV7-8 with TRBJ1-1, with 7 nucleotides matching TRBD1. The sequenced sample was blood, either unsorted or a sorted T cell fraction (not recorded which). The receptor was derived from a male donor with ankylosing spondylitis. This CDR3 is CASSLARQGGSGTEAFF. In nucleotides, the CDR3 is TGTGCCAGCAGCTTAGCACGACAGGGAGGCTCGGGCACTGAAGCTTTCTTT.